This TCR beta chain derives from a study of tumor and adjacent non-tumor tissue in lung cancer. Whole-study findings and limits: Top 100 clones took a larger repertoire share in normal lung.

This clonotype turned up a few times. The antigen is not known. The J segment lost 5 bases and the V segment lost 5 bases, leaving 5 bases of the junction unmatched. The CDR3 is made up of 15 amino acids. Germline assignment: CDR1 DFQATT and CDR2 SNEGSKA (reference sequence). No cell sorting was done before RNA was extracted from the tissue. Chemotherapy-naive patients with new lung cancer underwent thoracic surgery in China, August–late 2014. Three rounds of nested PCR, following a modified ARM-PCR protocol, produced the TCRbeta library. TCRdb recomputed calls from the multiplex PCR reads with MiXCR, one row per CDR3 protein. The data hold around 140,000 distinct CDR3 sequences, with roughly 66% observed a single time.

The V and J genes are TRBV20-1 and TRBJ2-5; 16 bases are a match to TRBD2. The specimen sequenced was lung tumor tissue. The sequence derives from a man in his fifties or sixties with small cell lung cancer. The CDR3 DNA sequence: TGCAGTGCTGGGACTAGCGGGAGGGCTTGGGAGACCCAGTACTTC. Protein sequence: CSAGTSGRAWETQYF.